This TCR beta chain was profiled in a study of cytomegalovirus exposure and HLA in healthy donors. Use of 60 Vbeta and 13 Jbeta primers characterized the PCR. Measured with immunoSEQ multiplex PCR; TCRdb has only the in-frame clones, and not every one. This table holds some 80,000 clones, around 73% found once. The V and J ends lost 1 base and 1 base, in that order; junction bases with no gene match: 4. The CDR3 totals 16 residues. CDR1 is SGHVS and CDR2 is FNYEAQ in the germline V gene. The specimen sequenced was PBMCs. J is TRBJ2-7 and V is TRBV7-6, with 10 bases that match TRBD2. The sequence was collected from a man in his fifties or sixties in good health and CMV-seronegative. CDR3 nucleotide sequence: TGTGCCAGCAGCTTAGGCCTAGCGGGGGATTCCTACGAGCAGTACTTC. This translates into CASSLGLAGDSYEQYF.